Sequencing of this T cell receptor (beta chain) was carried out in a study of blood T cell repertoires in COVID-19. Overall study: Specimens from acute and convalescent COVID-19 originated in the United States, Italy and Spain.

The germline V gene encodes CDR1 LGHDT and CDR2 YNNKEL (reference sequence). The CDR3 has 15 amino acids. Trimming took 1 base from V and 4 from J, leaving 8 bases between them. Authors' methods: How many nucleated cells were present was estimated from reference gene primer amplification. The table came from immunoSEQ multiplex PCR; TCRdb's copy has only in-frame clones and leaves some out. V, J and clone size reflect that table, while D and trimming were determined from the DNA. Of 200,000 to 250,000 clones listed, 80% to 90% are singletons. The sequencing input was peripheral blood. The chain combines TRBV3-1 (or the pseudogene TRBV3-2) with TRBJ2-6; D gene ambiguous. The TCR originated in a man older than 75 with acute or convalescent COVID-19. CDR3 nucleotides: TGTGCCAGCAGCCAAGCCGTTTCCGGGGCCAACGTCCTGACTTTC. It specifies CASSQAVSGANVLTF.